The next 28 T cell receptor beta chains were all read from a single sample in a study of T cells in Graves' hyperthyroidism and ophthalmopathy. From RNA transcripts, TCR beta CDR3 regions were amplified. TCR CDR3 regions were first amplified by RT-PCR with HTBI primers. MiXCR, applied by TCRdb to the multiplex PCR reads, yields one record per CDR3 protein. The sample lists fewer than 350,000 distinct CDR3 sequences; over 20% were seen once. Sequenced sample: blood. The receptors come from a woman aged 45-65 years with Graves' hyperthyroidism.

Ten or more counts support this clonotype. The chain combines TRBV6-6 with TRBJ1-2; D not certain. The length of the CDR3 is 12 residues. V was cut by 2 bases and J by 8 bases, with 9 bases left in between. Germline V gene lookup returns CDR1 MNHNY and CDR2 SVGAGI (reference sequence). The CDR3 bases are TGTGCCAGCAGTTACAGGGCGGGCGGCTACACCTTC. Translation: CASSYRAGGYTF.

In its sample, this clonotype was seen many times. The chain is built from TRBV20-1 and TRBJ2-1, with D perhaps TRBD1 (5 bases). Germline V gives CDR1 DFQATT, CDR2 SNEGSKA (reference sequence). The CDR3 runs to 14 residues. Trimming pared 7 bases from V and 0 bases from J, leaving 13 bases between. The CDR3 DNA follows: TGCAGTGAAGGGGCGGCTGGCTCCTACAATGAGCAGTTCTTC. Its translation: CSEGAAGSYNEQFF.

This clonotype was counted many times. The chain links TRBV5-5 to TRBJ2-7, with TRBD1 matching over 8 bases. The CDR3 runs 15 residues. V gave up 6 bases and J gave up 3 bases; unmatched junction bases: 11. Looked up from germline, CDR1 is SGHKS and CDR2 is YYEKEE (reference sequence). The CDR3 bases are TGTGCCAGCACCGGAGAGTACAGGGGGGACTACGAGCAGTACTTC. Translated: CASTGEYRGDYEQYF.

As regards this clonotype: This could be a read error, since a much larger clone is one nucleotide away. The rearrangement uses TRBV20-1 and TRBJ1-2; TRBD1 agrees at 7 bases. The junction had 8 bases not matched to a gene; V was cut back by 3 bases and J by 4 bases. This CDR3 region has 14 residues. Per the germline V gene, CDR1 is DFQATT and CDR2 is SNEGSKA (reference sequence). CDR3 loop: CSARKGALVYGYTF. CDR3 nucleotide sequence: TGCAGTGCTAGGAAGGGGGCTCTCGTCTATGGCTACACCTTC.

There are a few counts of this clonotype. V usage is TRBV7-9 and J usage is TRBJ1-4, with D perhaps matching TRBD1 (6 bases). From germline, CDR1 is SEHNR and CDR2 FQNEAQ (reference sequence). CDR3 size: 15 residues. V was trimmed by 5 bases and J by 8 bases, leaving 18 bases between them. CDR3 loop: CASSRGTGGLEKLFF. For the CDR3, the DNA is TGTGCCAGCAGCCGGGGGACGGGGGGCTTGGAAAAACTGTTTTTT.

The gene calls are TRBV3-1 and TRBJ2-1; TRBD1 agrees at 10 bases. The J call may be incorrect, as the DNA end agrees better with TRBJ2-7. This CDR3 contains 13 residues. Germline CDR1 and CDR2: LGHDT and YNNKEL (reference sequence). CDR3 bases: TGTGCCAGCAGCCGGGACAGGGGTAATGAGCAGTACTTC. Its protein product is CASSRDRGNEQYF.

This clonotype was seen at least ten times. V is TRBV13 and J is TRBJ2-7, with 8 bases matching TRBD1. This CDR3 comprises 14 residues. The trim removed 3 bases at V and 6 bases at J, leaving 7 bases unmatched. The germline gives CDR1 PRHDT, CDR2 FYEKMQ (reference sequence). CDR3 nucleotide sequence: TGTGCCAGCAGCTTTGGACAGGGTAGTTTCGAGCAGTACTTC. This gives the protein CASSFGQGSFEQYF.

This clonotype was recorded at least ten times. This chain's CDR3 is CAISPLGQAEQYF. CDR3 coding DNA: TGTGCCATCAGCCCATTAGGACAAGCCGAGCAGTACTTC. J is TRBJ2-7 and V is TRBV10-3; possibly TRBD1 for D (5 bases). The V end was cut by 6 bases, the J end by 6 bases, with 15 bases between. Looked up from germline, CDR1 is ENHRY and CDR2 is SYGVKD. The length of the CDR3 is 13 residues.

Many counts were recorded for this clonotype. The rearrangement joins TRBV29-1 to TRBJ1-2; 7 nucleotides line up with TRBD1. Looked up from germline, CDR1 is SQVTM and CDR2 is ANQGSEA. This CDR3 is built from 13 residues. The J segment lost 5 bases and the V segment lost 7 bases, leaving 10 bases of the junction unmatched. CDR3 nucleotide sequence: TGCAGCGCAAATAGACAGGGAGAGTATGGCTACACCTTC. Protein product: CSANRQGEYGYTF.

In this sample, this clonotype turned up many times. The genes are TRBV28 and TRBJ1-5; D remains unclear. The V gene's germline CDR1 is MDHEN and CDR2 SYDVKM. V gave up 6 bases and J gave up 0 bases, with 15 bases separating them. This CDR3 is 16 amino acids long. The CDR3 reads CASSRGRSGSNQPQHF. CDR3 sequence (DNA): TGTGCCAGCAGCCGCGGCAGGTCTGGTAGCAATCAGCCCCAGCATTTT.

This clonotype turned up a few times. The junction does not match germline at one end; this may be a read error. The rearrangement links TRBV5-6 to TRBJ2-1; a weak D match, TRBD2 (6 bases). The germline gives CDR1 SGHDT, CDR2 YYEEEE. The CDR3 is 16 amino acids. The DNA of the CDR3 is TGTACCAGCAGCTTGGGACTCGAGCACAAACACAATGAGCAGTTCTTC. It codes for CTSSLGLEHKHNEQFF.

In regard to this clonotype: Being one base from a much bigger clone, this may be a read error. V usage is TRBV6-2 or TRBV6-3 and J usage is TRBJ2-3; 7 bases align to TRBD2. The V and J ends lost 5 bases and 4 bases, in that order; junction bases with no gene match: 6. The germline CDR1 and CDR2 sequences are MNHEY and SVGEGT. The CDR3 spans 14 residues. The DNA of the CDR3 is TGTGCCAGCAGTAGCGGGGCGGGAGCAGATACGCAGTATTTT. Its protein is CASSSGAGADTQYF.

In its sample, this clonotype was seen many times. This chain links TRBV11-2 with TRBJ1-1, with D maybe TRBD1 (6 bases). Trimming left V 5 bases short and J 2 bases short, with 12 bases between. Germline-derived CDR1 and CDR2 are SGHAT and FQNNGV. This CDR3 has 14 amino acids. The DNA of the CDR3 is TGTGCCAGCAGCCCGATACAGGGAAACACTGAAGCTTTCTTT. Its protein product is CASSPIQGNTEAFF.

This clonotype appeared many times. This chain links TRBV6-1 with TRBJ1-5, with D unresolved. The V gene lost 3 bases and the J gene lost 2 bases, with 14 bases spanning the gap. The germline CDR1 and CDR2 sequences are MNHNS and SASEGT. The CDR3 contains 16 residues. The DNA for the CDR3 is TGTGCCAGCAGTGATAAGCCGGGCATTGGCAATCAGCCCCAGCATTTT. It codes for CASSDKPGIGNQPQHF.

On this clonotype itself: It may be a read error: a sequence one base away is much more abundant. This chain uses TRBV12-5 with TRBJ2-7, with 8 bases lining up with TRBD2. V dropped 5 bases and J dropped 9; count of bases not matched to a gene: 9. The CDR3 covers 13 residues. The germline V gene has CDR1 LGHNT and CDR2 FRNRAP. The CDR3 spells CASGTGGPGGQYF. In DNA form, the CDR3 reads TGTGCTAGTGGTACGGGAGGGCCGGGGGGGCAGTACTTC.

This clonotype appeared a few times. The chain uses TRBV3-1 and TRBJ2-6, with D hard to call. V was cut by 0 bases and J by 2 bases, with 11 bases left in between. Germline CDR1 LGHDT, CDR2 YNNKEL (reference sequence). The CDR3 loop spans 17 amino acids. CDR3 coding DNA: TGTGCCAGCAGCCAAGACATCCCGGGCGCTGGGGCCAACGTCCTGACTTTC. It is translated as CASSQDIPGAGANVLTF.

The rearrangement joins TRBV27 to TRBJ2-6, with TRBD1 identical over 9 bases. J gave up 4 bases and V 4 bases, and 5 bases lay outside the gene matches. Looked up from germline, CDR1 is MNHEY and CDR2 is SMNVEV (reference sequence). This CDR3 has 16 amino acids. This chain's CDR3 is CASSSGTGIGANVLTF. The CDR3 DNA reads TGTGCCAGCAGTTCCGGGACAGGGATCGGGGCCAACGTCCTGACTTTC.

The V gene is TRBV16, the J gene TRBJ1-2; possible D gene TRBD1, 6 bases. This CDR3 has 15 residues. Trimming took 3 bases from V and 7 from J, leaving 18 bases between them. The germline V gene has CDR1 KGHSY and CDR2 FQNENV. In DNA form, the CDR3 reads TGTGCCAGCAGCCACGCAGAGCGGGGGCAGTTTGGCTACACCTTC. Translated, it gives CASSHAERGQFGYTF.

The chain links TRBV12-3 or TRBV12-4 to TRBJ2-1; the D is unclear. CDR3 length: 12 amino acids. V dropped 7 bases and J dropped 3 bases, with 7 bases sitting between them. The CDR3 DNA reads TGTGCCAGCACCCCGGACTACAATGAGCAGTTCTTC. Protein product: CASTPDYNEQFF.

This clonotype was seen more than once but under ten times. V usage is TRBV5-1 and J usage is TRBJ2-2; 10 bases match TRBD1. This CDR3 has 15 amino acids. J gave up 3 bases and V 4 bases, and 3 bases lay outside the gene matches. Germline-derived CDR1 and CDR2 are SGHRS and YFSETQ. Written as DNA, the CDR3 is TGCGCCAGCAGCGAGGACAGGGGGGACACCGGGGAGCTGTTTTTT. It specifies CASSEDRGDTGELFF. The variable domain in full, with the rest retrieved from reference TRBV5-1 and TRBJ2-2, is KAGVTQTPRYLIKTRGQQVTLSCSPISGHRSVSWYQQTPGQGLQFLFEYFSETQRNKGNFPGRFSGRQFSNSRSEMNVSTLELGDSALYLCASSEDRGDTGELFFGEGSRLTVL.

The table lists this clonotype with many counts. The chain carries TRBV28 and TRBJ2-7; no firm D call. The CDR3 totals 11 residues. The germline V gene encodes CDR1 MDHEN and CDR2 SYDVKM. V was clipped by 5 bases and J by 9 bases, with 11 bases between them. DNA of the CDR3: TGTGCCAGCAGTAGGTTGGGCGGGCAGTACTTC. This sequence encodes CASSRLGGQYF.

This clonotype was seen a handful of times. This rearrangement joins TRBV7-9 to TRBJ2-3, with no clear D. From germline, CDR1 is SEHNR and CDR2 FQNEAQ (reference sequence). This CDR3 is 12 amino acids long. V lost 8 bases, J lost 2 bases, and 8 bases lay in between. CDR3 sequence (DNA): TGTGCCAGCGGCTCCATCACAGATACGCAGTATTTT. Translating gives CASGSITDTQYF.

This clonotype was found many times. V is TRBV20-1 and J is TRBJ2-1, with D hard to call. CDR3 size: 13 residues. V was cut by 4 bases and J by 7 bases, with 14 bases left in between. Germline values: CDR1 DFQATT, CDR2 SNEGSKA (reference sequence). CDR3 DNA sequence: TGCAGTGCTACGGATCACCTGGGGAATGAGCAGTTCTTC. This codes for CSATDHLGNEQFF.

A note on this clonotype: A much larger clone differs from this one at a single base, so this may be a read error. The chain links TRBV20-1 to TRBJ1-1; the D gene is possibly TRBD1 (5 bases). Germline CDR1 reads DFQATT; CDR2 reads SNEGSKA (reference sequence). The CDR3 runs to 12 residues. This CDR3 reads CSAGDSNTEAFF. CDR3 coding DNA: TGCAGTGCTGGAGACAGTAACACTGAAGCTTTCTTT.

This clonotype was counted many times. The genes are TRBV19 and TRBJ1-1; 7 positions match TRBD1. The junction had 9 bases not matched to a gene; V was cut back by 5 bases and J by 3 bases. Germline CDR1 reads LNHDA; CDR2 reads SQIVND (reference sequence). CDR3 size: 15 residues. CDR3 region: CASSVPGQPDTEAFF. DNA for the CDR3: TGTGCCAGTAGTGTTCCGGGACAGCCAGACACTGAAGCTTTCTTT.

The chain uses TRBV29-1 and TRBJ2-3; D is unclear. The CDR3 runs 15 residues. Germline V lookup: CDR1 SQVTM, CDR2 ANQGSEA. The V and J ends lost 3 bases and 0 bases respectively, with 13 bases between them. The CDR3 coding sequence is TGCAGCGTTGATCACGGGCGCCCTAGCACAGATACGCAGTATTTT. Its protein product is CSVDHGRPSTDTQYF.

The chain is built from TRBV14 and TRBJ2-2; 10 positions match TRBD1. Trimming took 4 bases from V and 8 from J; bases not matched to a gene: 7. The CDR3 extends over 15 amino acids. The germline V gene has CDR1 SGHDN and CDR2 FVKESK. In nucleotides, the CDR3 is TGTGCCAGCAGCCTGACAGGGGGCCGAGCGGGGGAGCTGTTTTTT. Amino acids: CASSLTGGRAGELFF.

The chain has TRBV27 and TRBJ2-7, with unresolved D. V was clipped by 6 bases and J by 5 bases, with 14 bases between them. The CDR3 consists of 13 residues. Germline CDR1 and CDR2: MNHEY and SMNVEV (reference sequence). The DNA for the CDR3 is TGTGCCAGCAGGGCGACTGGACCCAACGAGCAGTACTTC. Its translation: CASRATGPNEQYF.